This T cell receptor beta chain came from a study of blood T cell repertoires in COVID-19. This CDR3 region has 14 residues. Germline CDR1 SEHNR, CDR2 FQNEAQ (reference sequence). The ends were cut back, 5 bases at V and 8 bases at J, with 18 bases in the middle. Original processing notes: Amplification of reference gene primers provided the estimated nucleated cell counts. This table comes from immunoSEQ multiplex PCR, and its TCRdb copy is limited to in-frame clones, with some not included. That table supplies the V and J calls and clone size; D and trimming were determined from the DNA. The repertoire holds under 200,000 clones, with roughly 80% as singletons.

This TCR came from a woman aged 45-65 years who had recovered from COVID-19. The sequencing input was PBMCs or T cells enriched from blood (not recorded which). The rearrangement links TRBV7-9 to TRBJ1-2; possibly TRBD1 for D (5 bases). The CDR3 sequence: CASSRPLGVLGYTF. The CDR3 nucleotides read TGTGCCAGCAGCAGACCTTTAGGGGTTTTAGGCTACACCTTC.